The rows below give T cell receptor beta chains drawn from one sample of a study of blood T cells in healthy people across ages. TCRdb fed the 5' RACE reads into MiXCR, producing one record per CDR3 protein. In the table there are around 800,000 distinct CDR3 sequences, around 42% of which are singletons. Material: blood. These receptor sequences come from a man in his sixties in good health. Each CDR3 is given with its conserved first and last residue. Each record gives: J gene, V gene, D gene, clone size, CDR3 protein, CDR3 DNA. D genes are given only for firm matches. Some rows have no size entry. The others give once, few or many, or a class for an expanded clone.

>TRBJ1-2|TRBV6-5|NA|NA
CASSNGIASGYTF
TGTGCCAGCAGTAACGGGATTGCTTCTGGCTACACCTTC
>TRBJ2-7|TRBV20-1|TRBD1|few
CSALPTGGVGNEQYF
TGCAGTGCCCTACCTACAGGGGGTGTAGGCAATGAGCAGTACTTC
>TRBJ2-1|TRBV19|TRBD2|NA
CASSIQSSGTDNEQFF
TGTGCCAGTAGTATACAGTCTAGCGGGACAGACAATGAGCAGTTCTTC
>TRBJ2-3|TRBV5-1|TRBD2|NA
CASSLAPGGEDTQYF
TGCGCCAGCAGCTTGGCTCCGGGGGGTGAAGATACGCAGTATTTT
>TRBJ1-1|TRBV3-1|NA|NA
CASSQDSWPGYTEAFF
TGTGCCAGCAGCCAAGATTCGTGGCCGGGGTACACTGAAGCTTTCTTT
>TRBJ2-3|TRBV7-9|NA|NA
CASRGGRGVPTDTQYF
TGTGCCAGCCGTGGTGGACGGGGCGTTCCCACAGATACGCAGTATTTT
>TRBJ1-4|TRBV4-3|NA|NA
CASSQGSDTTNEKLFF
TGCGCCAGCAGCCAAGGTTCCGACACCACTAATGAAAAACTGTTTTTT
>TRBJ2-7|TRBV11-2|NA|NA
CASSLRASVVYEQYF
TGTGCCAGCAGCTTAAGGGCTAGCGTGGTCTACGAGCAGTACTTC
>TRBJ2-5|TRBV5-5|TRBD1|few
CASSRPGTGILETQYF
TGTGCCAGCAGCCGTCCCGGGACAGGGATCCTAGAGACCCAGTACTTC
>TRBJ2-7|TRBV5-5|NA|many
CASSSTTYEQYF
TGTGCCAGCAGCTCCACTACCTACGAGCAGTACTTC
>TRBJ2-5|TRBV20-1|TRBD1|NA
CSARTDRGIQETQYF
TGCAGTGCTAGGACGGACAGGGGGATTCAAGAGACCCAGTACTTC
>TRBJ1-1|TRBV6-1|NA|few
CASTEGGLNTEAFF
TGTGCCAGCACCGAGGGGGGATTGAACACTGAAGCTTTCTTT
>TRBJ2-6|TRBV7-9|NA|NA
CASSQDRDSGANVLTF
TGTGCCAGCAGCCAAGACAGAGACTCTGGGGCCAACGTCCTGACTTTC
>TRBJ2-6|TRBV18|NA|NA
CASSPPVSGANVLTF
TGTGCCAGCTCACCACCGGTCTCTGGGGCCAACGTCCTGACTTTC
>TRBJ2-7|TRBV5-1|TRBD2|few
CASSGETSGLYEQYF
TGCGCCAGCAGCGGGGAGACTAGCGGGCTCTACGAGCAGTACTTC
>TRBJ1-6|TRBV15|NA|NA
CATSSGGVNNNSPLHF
TGTGCCACCAGCAGCGGTGGAGTGAATAACAATTCACCCCTCCACTTT
>TRBJ2-7|TRBV5-1|NA|few
CASSPEAGVTYEQYF
TGCGCCAGCAGCCCCGAGGCAGGTGTAACCTACGAGCAGTACTTC
>TRBJ2-7|TRBV5-1|NA|few
CASSRLEPPYEQYF
TGCGCCAGCAGCCGCCTGGAGCCCCCTTACGAGCAGTACTTC
>TRBJ1-1|TRBV11-2|TRBD1|NA
CASSLDPETGFRAFF
TGTGCCAGCAGCTTAGATCCTGAGACAGGGTTCAGAGCTTTCTTT
>TRBJ2-1|TRBV12-3/TRBV12-4|NA|NA
CASSAAPAYNEQFF
TGTGCCAGCAGTGCCGCCCCAGCCTACAATGAGCAGTTCTTC
>TRBJ2-1|TRBV4-3|TRBD1|few
CASSRGTGGSYNEQFF
TGCGCCAGCAGCCGAGGGACAGGGGGCTCCTACAATGAGCAGTTCTTC
>TRBJ2-5|TRBV6-6|TRBD2|once
CASNRAGGLNEQYF
TGTGCCAGCAATCGCGCGGGGGGGCTCAATGAGCAGTACTTC
>TRBJ2-1|TRBV7-9|NA|NA
CASSGEGRGQSSDNEQFF
TGTGCCAGCAGCGGAGAAGGGAGGGGGCAAAGCTCCGACAATGAGCAGTTCTTC
>TRBJ2-7|TRBV20-1|NA|NA
CSATDLHEQYF
TGCAGTGCTACTGATCTCCACGAGCAGTACTTC
>TRBJ1-6|TRBV9|NA|NA
CASSVGLDYNSPLHF
TGTGCCAGCAGCGTAGGACTGGACTATAATTCACCCCTCCACTTT
>TRBJ2-3|TRBV7-2|NA|few
CASSLDSGDTQYF
TGTGCCAGCAGCTTAGATTCCGGAGATACGCAGTATTTT
>TRBJ2-3|TRBV7-6|NA|NA
CASSLDGSPWSDTQYF
TGTGCCAGCAGCTTAGATGGGTCCCCATGGTCAGATACGCAGTATTTT
>TRBJ2-1|TRBV18|NA|few
CASSPLQGEQFF
TGTGCCAGCTCACCCCTACAGGGTGAGCAGTTCTTC